The rows below give T cell receptor beta chains drawn from one sample of a study of blood T cell repertoires in COVID-19. Some clones are missing from TCRdb's copy, which holds only in-frame ones; the method was immunoSEQ multiplex PCR. Altogether some 200,000 clones are present, 86% being singletons, with the ten largest covering about 10%. The sample comprised peripheral blood. These receptors originate from a woman aged 60-75 years with COVID-19, enrolled during active disease. CDR3s include the opening cysteine and the closing phenylalanine or tryptophan. The order of the fields is CDR3 DNA, CDR3 protein, clone size, V gene, J gene, D gene. D genes are given only for firm matches. The size field is filled for only some rows; it gives once, few, many or a size class.

TGTGCCAGCAGCGTAGTTTCTAGCGGGTACGAGCAGTACTTC	CASSVVSSGYEQYF	-	TRBV9	TRBJ2-7	TRBD2
TGTGCCATCAGTGCTGAGGGCCCCGGCACCGGGGAGCTGTTTTTT	CAISAEGPGTGELFF	-	TRBV10-3	TRBJ2-2	-
TGTGCCAGCCGACTTAATTGGGACACCTCCTACGAGCAGTACTTC	CASRLNWDTSYEQYF	-	TRBV6-5	TRBJ2-7	-
TGTGCCATCACAGGGGTGGCAGGGGACAATGAGCAGTTCTTC	CAITGVAGDNEQFF	-	TRBV10-3	TRBJ2-1	-
TGTGCCAGTAGTATAGGGGGCTCGCTAGCGGGAGTCGGCGAGCAGTTCTTC	CASSIGGSLAGVGEQFF	-	TRBV19	TRBJ2-1	TRBD2
TGTGCTAGCAGCTTAGGGGTAGGGGGTAATGAGCAGTTCTTC	CASSLGVGGNEQFF	-	TRBV7-7	TRBJ2-1	-
TGTGCCGCTCAGCAGGCGGGAGATATGTATGAGCAGTACTTC	CAAQQAGDMYEQYF	once	TRBV6-6	TRBJ2-7	TRBD2
TGTGCCAGCAGCCAGACAGGGACAGAAGCTTTCTTT	CASSQTGTEAFF	-	TRBV11-2	TRBJ1-1	TRBD1
TGTGCCAGCAGTGGCTACCCCTCGACAGGGGTTAGCGAGCAGTACTTC	CASSGYPSTGVSEQYF	-	TRBV6-1	TRBJ2-7	TRBD1
TGTGCCAGCAGTTTCAGCGGGATCGATGAGCAGTTCTTC	CASSFSGIDEQFF	-	TRBV28	TRBJ2-1	TRBD2
TGCAGTGCTAGTGATGGGGGGCGGGGGCATCAGCCCCAGCATTTT	CSASDGGRGHQPQHF	-	TRBV20-1	TRBJ1-5	-
TGTGCCAGCAGTCCTCGAGACAGGGGACTTGAAGCTTTCTTT	CASSPRDRGLEAFF	-	TRBV2	TRBJ1-1	TRBD1
TGTGCCAGCAGAGAGGGGGCGAGGGAGCAGTACTTC	CASREGAREQYF	-	TRBV28	TRBJ2-7	TRBD1
TGCGCCAGCAGTGAGTCTTCAGGGGTCTCCACAGATACGCAGTATTTT	CASSESSGVSTDTQYF	-	TRBV10-2	TRBJ2-3	-
TGTGCCAGCAGCGGTATCGGGACTAGCGGTACCTACGAGCAGTACTTC	CASSGIGTSGTYEQYF	few	TRBV9	TRBJ2-7	TRBD2
TGTGCCAGCAGTGAGCGAGGGAATCAGCCCCAGCATTTT	CASSERGNQPQHF	-	TRBV2	TRBJ1-5	-
TGTGCCAGCAGCCCCGGGACTAGCGTACAAGAGACCCAGTACTTC	CASSPGTSVQETQYF	-	TRBV6-2/TRBV6-3	TRBJ2-5	TRBD2
TGTGCCAGCAGCTTACCAGGCAGGTCTAATGAAAAACTGTTTTTT	CASSLPGRSNEKLFF	-	TRBV7-9	TRBJ1-4	-
TGTGCCAGCTCACCACCGTTACCGGGAGATTCGACAGATACGCAGTATTTT	CASSPPLPGDSTDTQYF	-	TRBV18	TRBJ2-3	-
TGTGCCAGCAGTTACAGGGAGAACTATGGCTACACCTTC	CASSYRENYGYTF	once	TRBV27	TRBJ1-2	-
TGTGCCAGCAGTTACTCGAGAGGCAGGGTAAGGAATCAGCCCCAGCATTTT	CASSYSRGRVRNQPQHF	-	TRBV6-2/TRBV6-3	TRBJ1-5	-
TGTGCCAGCAGCTTGGTGGGGCGGGGGAGTAATCAGCCCCAGCATTTT	CASSLVGRGSNQPQHF	once	TRBV5-6	TRBJ1-5	-
TGTGCCACCAGTGAAAACACAGGGAACTATGGCTACACCTTC	CATSENTGNYGYTF	-	TRBV24-1	TRBJ1-2	-
TGCGCCAGCATCCCATCAGACTCCTACGAGCAGTACTTC	CASIPSDSYEQYF	-	TRBV5-1	TRBJ2-7	-
TGTGCCAGCAGTGGGACAGGATATCAGCCCCAGCATTTT	CASSGTGYQPQHF	-	TRBV28	TRBJ1-5	TRBD1
TGTGCCAGCAGCCTTAAGGGGACAGCTTATAATTCACCCCTCCACTTT	CASSLKGTAYNSPLHF	-	TRBV9	TRBJ1-6	TRBD1
TGTGCCATCAGCCGGACACCGAGCACAGATACGCAGTATTTT	CAISRTPSTDTQYF	few	TRBV10-3	TRBJ2-3	-
TGCGCCAGCAGCTTCCGGGACAGGGCCTACGAGCAGTACTTC	CASSFRDRAYEQYF	-	TRBV5-1	TRBJ2-7	TRBD1
TGTGCCAGCAGCAAAGGGGTAGCGGGGGCCTTGGACGAGCAGTACTTC	CASSKGVAGALDEQYF	few	TRBV7-9	TRBJ2-7	TRBD2
TGTGCCAGCAGCGGAGTCGGGAGCTATGGCTACACCTTC	CASSGVGSYGYTF	-	TRBV25-1	TRBJ1-2	-
TGTGCCAGCAGTAAGGGAGTCGAACGGGCCGGGGAGCTGTTTTTT	CASSKGVERAGELFF	-	TRBV6-2/TRBV6-3	TRBJ2-2	-
TGTGCCTGGAGTGGTACGGGCCGGGGCGAGCAGTACTTC	CAWSGTGRGEQYF	-	TRBV30	TRBJ2-7	-
TGCAGTGCTAGTGGCCTGCTACTAGCGGGGGAAGAGACCCAGTACTTC	CSASGLLLAGEETQYF	-	TRBV20-1	TRBJ2-5	TRBD2
TGTGCCAGCAGTTCGACAGTCTACGAGCAGTACTTC	CASSSTVYEQYF	-	TRBV12-3/TRBV12-4	TRBJ2-7	-
TGTGCCAGCAGCAAGACAGGGACGACACAGACTGAAGCTTTCTTT	CASSKTGTTQTEAFF	-	TRBV7-2	TRBJ1-1	TRBD1
TGTGCCAGCTCATCGGACAGGAACTATGGCTACACCTTC	CASSSDRNYGYTF	few	TRBV18	TRBJ1-2	TRBD1
TGTGCCAGCAGCCAAGAACTAGCGGGAGTTTACGAGCAGTACTTC	CASSQELAGVYEQYF	-	TRBV3-1/TRBV3-2	TRBJ2-7	TRBD2
TGTGCCAGCAGCCAAGCTCCTATCGGGAGACGAAAGACCCAGTACTTC	CASSQAPIGRRKTQYF	-	TRBV3-1/TRBV3-2	TRBJ2-5	-
TGTGCCAGCAGGGGGGGGCTGGGTCAGCCCCAGCATTTT	CASRGGLGQPQHF	-	TRBV28	TRBJ1-5	-
TGTGCCAGCAGCCCCGGGACAGGGCGGTCTGGCTACACCTTC	CASSPGTGRSGYTF	-	TRBV3-1/TRBV3-2	TRBJ1-2	TRBD1
TGTGCCAGTAGTATAGATCCCCCATCCCTAGCGAGTAGCACAGATACGCAGTATTTT	CASSIDPPSLASSTDTQYF	-	TRBV19	TRBJ2-3	-
TGTGCCAGCTATCTAGCGGGAAACTACGAGCAGTACTTC	CASYLAGNYEQYF	few	TRBV28	TRBJ2-7	TRBD2
TGTGCCAGCAGTCCGACAGGGTCGACGCATCAGCCCCAGCATTTT	CASSPTGSTHQPQHF	-	TRBV6-5	TRBJ1-5	TRBD1
TGTGCCAGCAGTGCCGGGACTAGCGGGTGGAGCTCCTACGAGCAGTACTTC	CASSAGTSGWSSYEQYF	few	TRBV6-1	TRBJ2-7	TRBD2
TGTGCCAGCACCCCCTTCGGAGACAATGAGCAGTTCTTC	CASTPFGDNEQFF	-	TRBV27	TRBJ2-1	-
TGTGCCAGCAGTGGACACCTAAGTAACTATGGCTACACCTTC	CASSGHLSNYGYTF	-	TRBV27	TRBJ1-2	-
TGTGCCAGCAGTTCGGACTTACCCTACGAGCAGTACTTC	CASSSDLPYEQYF	few	TRBV6-6	TRBJ2-7	-
TGTGCCAGCAGTTCCGGACTAGCGGGAGGCCAAGAGACCCAGTACTTC	CASSSGLAGGQETQYF	-	TRBV11-3	TRBJ2-5	TRBD2
TGTGCTAGTGTTCGAGTAAGCTCCTACAATGAGCAGTTCTTC	CASVRVSSYNEQFF	-	TRBV12-5	TRBJ2-1	-
TGTGCCACCGCGACAGGGGGCAGGGGTGATCAGCCCCAGCATTTT	CATATGGRGDQPQHF	-	TRBV24-1	TRBJ1-5	TRBD1
TGTGCCAGCAGCGCCAGCGGTCTGTTCACTGAAGCTTTCTTT	CASSASGLFTEAFF	-	TRBV11-3	TRBJ1-1	-
TGTGCCAGCAGTTGGGCGGGGAGGCAGAGCTATGGCTACACCTTC	CASSWAGRQSYGYTF	-	TRBV6-2/TRBV6-3	TRBJ1-2	-
TGTGCCAGCACCCCAGGTTCGTCCCGATTAAGCTATGGCTACACCTTC	CASTPGSSRLSYGYTF	-	TRBV11-2	TRBJ1-2	-
TGTGCCTGTGCGGGGCGTTTAAAGAATGAAGCTTTCTTT	CACAGRLKNEAFF	-	TRBV30	TRBJ1-1	-
TGTGCCAGCAGCCACCCGAACCAGGGATGGGACACTGAAGCTTTCTTT	CASSHPNQGWDTEAFF	-	TRBV3-1/TRBV3-2	TRBJ1-1	-
TGTGCCAGCAGCGTACCAGGGGGCGCGGGTTCACCCCTCCACTTT	CASSVPGGAGSPLHF	-	TRBV9	TRBJ1-6	TRBD1
TGTGCCAGCAGCTTAGTGGACAGGGGTTCAGATACGCAGTATTTT	CASSLVDRGSDTQYF	-	TRBV11-2	TRBJ2-3	TRBD1
TGTGCCAGCAGCTTAGCTGGGCGGACAGGGGGTGAAAAACTGTTTTTT	CASSLAGRTGGEKLFF	-	TRBV11-3	TRBJ1-4	TRBD1
TGTGCCTGGCCTACTAGCGGGAGGGCCCCTGAGCAGTTCTTC	CAWPTSGRAPEQFF	once	TRBV30	TRBJ2-1	TRBD2